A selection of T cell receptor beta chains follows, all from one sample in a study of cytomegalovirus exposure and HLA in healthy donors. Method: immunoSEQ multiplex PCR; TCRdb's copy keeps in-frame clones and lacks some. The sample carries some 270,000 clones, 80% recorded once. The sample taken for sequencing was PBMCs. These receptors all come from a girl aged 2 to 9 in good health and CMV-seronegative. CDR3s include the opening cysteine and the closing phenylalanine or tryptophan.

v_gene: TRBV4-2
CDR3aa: CASSQEWSARGTEAFF

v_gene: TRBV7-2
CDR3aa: CASSLAPGGGSGGYTF

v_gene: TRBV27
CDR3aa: CASSIRGFYGYTF

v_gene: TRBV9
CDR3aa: CASSTGGQPTYEQYF

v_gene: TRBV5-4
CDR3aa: CASSLQITSTDTQYF

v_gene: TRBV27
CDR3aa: CASSLGLAGFSDTQYF

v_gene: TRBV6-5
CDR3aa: CASSLGAYLSYEQYF

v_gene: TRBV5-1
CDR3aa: CASSYRGTSGRGAYNEQFF

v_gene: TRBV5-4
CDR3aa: CASSPPGSQNTEAFF

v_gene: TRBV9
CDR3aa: CASSPSIGLSKNIQYF

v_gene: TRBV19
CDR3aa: CASSLPGYTEAFF

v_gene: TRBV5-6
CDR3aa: CASSLKVGTGHNQPQHF

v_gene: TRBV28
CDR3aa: CASKARPGDTGELFF

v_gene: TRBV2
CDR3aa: CASSELPGVEYF

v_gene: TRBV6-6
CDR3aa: CASSRGRTYNEQFF

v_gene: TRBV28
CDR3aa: CASSFQGVPSRYNSPLHF

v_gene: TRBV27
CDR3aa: CASSSANPGHPRANYGYTF

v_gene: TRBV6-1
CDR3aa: CASSEADGDYQPQHF

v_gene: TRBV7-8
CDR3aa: CASSLRREAKYMETQYF

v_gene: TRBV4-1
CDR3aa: CASSPKGGGYTF

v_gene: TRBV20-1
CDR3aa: CSARRNNEQFF

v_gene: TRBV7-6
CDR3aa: CASSLRRDTTGELFF

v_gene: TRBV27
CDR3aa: CASSLRLAGAAGELFF

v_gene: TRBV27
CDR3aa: CASSLSGDGGTEAFF

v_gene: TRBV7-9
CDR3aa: CASSSEGQGGSGELFF

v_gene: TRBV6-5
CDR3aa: CASSYSNSLLVQQYF

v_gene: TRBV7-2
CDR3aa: CASSPLTESVYEQYF

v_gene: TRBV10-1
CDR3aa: CASSLREGYEQYF

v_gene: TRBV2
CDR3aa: CASSARPNQPQHF

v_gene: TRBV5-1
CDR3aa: CASSLVADYGYTF

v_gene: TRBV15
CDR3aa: CATSLGQTYEQYF

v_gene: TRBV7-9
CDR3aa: CASSVPQIDTQYF

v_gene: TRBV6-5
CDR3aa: CASSYTSMNTEAFF

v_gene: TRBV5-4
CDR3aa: CASSYAYEQFF

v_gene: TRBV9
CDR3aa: CASSARGSTQETQYF

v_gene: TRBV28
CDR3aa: CASRWRAHSYEQYF